One sample yielded the 5 T cell receptor beta chains listed below, sequenced in a study of blood T cell repertoires in COVID-19. Clones were read by immunoSEQ multiplex PCR, and TCRdb kept only the in-frame ones, dropping some. The sample shows tens of thousands of clones, more than 80% of them seen only once. Material for sequencing was peripheral blood. The receptors shown here come from a man older than 75 with COVID-19, enrolled during active disease.

The J gene is TRBJ2-6, the V gene TRBV7-2; no clear D gene. Germline CDR1 reads SGHTA; CDR2 reads FQGNSA. The CDR3 is made up of 14 amino acids. Trimming shortened V by 3 bases and J by 1 base, and 4 bases separated the two germline ends. The CDR3 reads CASSFPSGANVLTF. DNA for the CDR3: TGTGCCAGCAGCTTTCCTTCTGGGGCCAACGTCCTGACTTTC. Looking up the rest from reference TRBV7-2 and TRBJ2-6 gives the full variable domain: GAGVSQSPSNKVTEKGKDVELRCDPISGHTALYWYRQSLGQGLEFLIYFQGNSAPDKSGLPSDRFSAERTGGSVSTLTIQRTQQEDSAVYLCASSFPSGANVLTFGAGSRLTVL.

The rearrangement links TRBV7-2 to TRBJ1-1; 8 bases map to TRBD1. The V and J ends lost 5 bases and 0 bases, in that order; junction bases with no gene match: 5. CDR3 length: 15 residues. CDR1 and CDR2 from the germline V gene are SGHTA and FQGNSA. DNA of the CDR3: TGTGCCAGCAGCGGACAGGGACAGATGAACACTGAAGCTTTCTTT. Translation: CASSGQGQMNTEAFF. Variable domain in full (rest from reference TRBV7-2 and TRBJ1-1): GAGVSQSPSNKVTEKGKDVELRCDPISGHTALYWYRQSLGQGLEFLIYFQGNSAPDKSGLPSDRFSAERTGGSVSTLTIQRTQQEDSAVYLCASSGQGQMNTEAFFGQGTRLTVV.

The chain employs TRBV18 and TRBJ2-5; tentatively, D is TRBD1 (6 bases). V lost 2 bases and J lost 5, with 12 bases in between. This CDR3 spans 14 amino acids. Germline assignment: CDR1 KGHSH and CDR2 LQKENI. The CDR3 spells CASSPGGARETQYF. DNA for the CDR3: TGTGCCAGCTCACCAGGGGGCGCGCGGGAGACCCAGTACTTC.

CDR3 protein: CASKPGQGKETQYF. The CDR3, as DNA: TGTGCCAGCAAACCGGGACAGGGGAAAGAGACCCAGTACTTC. The gene calls are TRBV5-5 and TRBJ2-5; 10 nucleotides agree with TRBD1. From germline, CDR1 is SGHKS and CDR2 YYEKEE (reference sequence). This CDR3 has 14 residues. V was pared by 6 bases and J by 3 bases, with 5 bases of the junction left unmatched.

The chain combines TRBV27 with TRBJ1-5; 7 bases are shared with TRBD1. V was clipped by 3 bases and J by 5 bases; unmatched bases: 7. The CDR3 contains 15 residues. Germline assignment: CDR1 MNHEY and CDR2 SMNVEV (reference sequence). The CDR3 here is CASSFLHRGDQPQHF. CDR3 DNA: TGTGCCAGCAGTTTCCTACACAGGGGTGATCAGCCCCAGCATTTT.